This TCR beta chain was captured in a study of cytomegalovirus exposure and HLA in healthy donors. Study in general: Most genotyped donors, over 70% of more than 300, had Caucasian-associated genetic ancestry.

General observations from the study: TCR sequences were mostly rare, though some public TCRs occurred in many donors. Analysis was carried out at a later point, and it linked a missense DCLRE1C variant to TCR beta V- and J-gene trimming. In terms of immune exposure information, only CMV serostatus was available.

The CDR3 spans 15 residues. J gave up 1 base and V 6 bases, and 7 bases lay outside the gene matches. Germline CDR1 MNHNS, CDR2 SASEGT. Primers included in the PCR were 60 Vbeta and 13 Jbeta primers. This table comes from immunoSEQ multiplex PCR, and its TCRdb copy is limited to in-frame clones, with some not included. The table lists about 130,000 clones, 75% to 90% of them singletons. Comments on this clone: The antigen remains undetermined.

The sequencing sample was made of PBMCs. The chain employs TRBV6-1 and TRBJ2-3; 7 bases agree with TRBD1. The sequence was obtained from a man between 18 and 29 years old in good health and CMV-seropositive. For the CDR3, the DNA is TGTGCCAGCAGGCCGGGACAGCTACGCACAGATACGCAGTATTTT. This gives the protein CASRPGQLRTDTQYF.